This T cell receptor beta chain derives from a study of blood T cell repertoires in COVID-19. TCRdb keeps only in-frame clones here, not all; method: immunoSEQ multiplex PCR. This table holds more than 90,000 clones, over 75% found once. Germline assignment: CDR1 MDHEN and CDR2 SYDVKM. CDR3 size: 14 residues. Trimming left V 3 bases short and J 6 bases short, with 15 bases between. The chain uses TRBV28 and TRBJ2-7; D perhaps matches TRBD2 (5 bases). The sequence derives from a man aged 50-60 years with acute or convalescent COVID-19. Sequencing was done on a sample of peripheral blood. The CDR3 DNA is TGTGCCAGCAGTTTCCCGAGGGCCCGAGGCGAGCAGTACTTC. Protein sequence: CASSFPRARGEQYF. Variable domain in full (rest from reference TRBV28 and TRBJ2-7): DVKVTQSSRYLVKRTGEKVFLECVQDMDHENMFWYRQDPGLGLRLIYFSYDVKMKEKGDIPEGYSVSREKKERFSLILESASTNQTSMYLCASSFPRARGEQYFGPGTRLTVT.